The TCR beta chain under discussion was sequenced for a study of blood T cell repertoires in COVID-19. In the study overall: COVID-19 samples collected from the United States, Italy and Spain covered acute and convalescent phases.

CDR1 and CDR2 (germline): SNHLY, FYNNEI. The CDR3 consists of 16 residues. The V gene end was trimmed by 6 bases and the J gene end by 5 bases; junction bases not matched to a gene: 7. This table comes from immunoSEQ multiplex PCR, and its TCRdb copy is limited to in-frame clones, with some not included. Found here are 300,000 or so clones, around 92% of them singletons; the top ten hold under 7.5%. This chain joins TRBV2 and TRBJ2-5, with 15 nucleotides matching TRBD2. Sequenced: peripheral blood. The TCR comes from a young man who had recovered from COVID-19. The CDR3 sequence: CASRRTSGGASETQYF. Written as DNA, the CDR3 is TGTGCCAGCAGGAGGACTAGCGGGGGGGCCTCGGAGACCCAGTACTTC.